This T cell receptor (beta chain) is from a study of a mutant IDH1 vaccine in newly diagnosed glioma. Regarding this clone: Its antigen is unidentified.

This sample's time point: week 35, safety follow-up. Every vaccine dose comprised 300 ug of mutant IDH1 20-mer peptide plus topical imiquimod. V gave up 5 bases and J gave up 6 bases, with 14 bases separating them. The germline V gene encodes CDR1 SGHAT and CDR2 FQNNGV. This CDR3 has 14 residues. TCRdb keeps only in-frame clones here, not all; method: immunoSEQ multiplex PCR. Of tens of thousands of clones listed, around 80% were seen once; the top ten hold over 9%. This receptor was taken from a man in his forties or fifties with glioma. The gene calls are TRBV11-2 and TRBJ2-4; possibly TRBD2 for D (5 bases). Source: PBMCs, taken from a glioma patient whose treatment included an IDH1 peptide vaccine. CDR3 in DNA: TGTGCCAGCAGCCCTACTAGTGAGATAAACATTCAGTACTTC. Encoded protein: CASSPTSEINIQYF.